These 7 T cell receptor beta chains were all obtained from the same sample, sequenced in a study of OX40 agonist ivuxolimab in advanced cancers. The method was immunoSEQ multiplex PCR; TCRdb's version includes in-frame clones alone and lacks a portion of them. The table has some 68,000 clones, approximately 90% seen once. This specimen consisted of CD4+ or CD8+ T cells sorted from blood, obtained in a trial of the OX40 agonist ivuxolimab. The origin of the receptors is an adult with an advanced solid tumor such as melanoma, head and neck, liver or kidney cancer.

The chain couples TRBV11-2 to TRBJ2-3; D not resolved. Looked up from germline, CDR1 is SGHAT and CDR2 is FQNNGV. Trimming left V 2 bases short and J 2 bases short, with 5 bases between. The CDR3 length is 13 residues. CDR3 loop: CASSLSATDTQYF. The CDR3 bases are TGTGCCAGCAGCTTATCGGCCACAGATACGCAGTATTTT. The complete variable domain, with remaining parts taken from reference TRBV11-2 and TRBJ2-3, reads EAGVAQSPRYKIIEKRQSVAFWCNPISGHATLYWYQQILGQGPKLLIQFQNNGVVDDSQLPKDRFSAERLKGVDSTLKIQPAKLEDSAVYLCASSLSATDTQYFGPGTRLTVL.

This chain joins TRBV5-8 and TRBJ2-1; 10 nucleotides agree with TRBD1. CDR1 and CDR2 from the germline V gene are SGHTS and YDEGEE. CDR3 length equals 15 residues. Germline trimming cut 5 bases from V and 4 bases from J; bases unmatched to any gene: 6. The CDR3: CASRLGTGAYNEQFF. The CDR3 region has the DNA TGTGCCAGCAGGCTCGGGACAGGGGCATACAATGAGCAGTTCTTC.

The chain links TRBV2 to TRBJ2-2; no clear D gene. This CDR3 is 14 amino acids long. Trimming shortened V by 1 base and J by 1 base, and 4 bases separated the two germline ends. Germline CDR1 reads SNHLY; CDR2 reads FYNNEI. CDR3 DNA sequence: TGTGCCAGCAGTGAAGGACAGAACACCGGGGAGCTGTTTTTT. Residues: CASSEGQNTGELFF.

This rearrangement joins TRBV5-1 to TRBJ1-1; D not certain. There are 14 residues in the CDR3. CDR1 SGHRS and CDR2 YFSETQ come from the germline V gene. Trimming took 0 bases from V and 0 from J, leaving 6 bases between them. The CDR3 sequence is CASSLDTMNTEAFF. CDR3 DNA sequence: TGCGCCAGCAGCTTGGACACCATGAACACTGAAGCTTTCTTT.

The chain carries TRBV19 and TRBJ1-2; TRBD1 is a possible D gene (5 bases). V lost 4 bases and J lost 5, with 11 bases in between. The germline V gene has CDR1 LNHDA and CDR2 SQIVND (reference sequence). The CDR3 loop spans 13 amino acids. CDR3 amino acids: CASSTDRAYGYTF. CDR3 DNA: TGTGCCAGTAGTACCGACAGAGCGTATGGCTACACCTTC.

The chain combines TRBV5-1 with TRBJ2-3; D is unclear. CDR3 length: 15 amino acids. In germline, CDR1 is SGHRS, CDR2 YFSETQ. The germline V and J ends were trimmed by 4 bases and 1 base, with 13 bases remaining between them. CDR3 nucleotides: TGCGCCAGCAGCCCGGACCCGGTACGCACAGATACGCAGTATTTT. Amino acid sequence: CASSPDPVRTDTQYF.

The rearrangement links TRBV11-1 to TRBJ2-3, with TRBD2 identical over 14 bases. The trim removed 5 bases at V and 8 bases at J, leaving 12 bases unmatched. Germline values: CDR1 SGHAT, CDR2 FQDESV (reference sequence). The CDR3 extends over 17 amino acids. The CDR3 here is CASSLNPGTSGGGTQYF. The CDR3 nucleotides are TGTGCCAGCAGCCTCAACCCCGGGACTAGCGGGGGAGGTACGCAGTATTTT.